This paragraph reports one TCR beta chain. The antigen remains unidentified. TCRdb's copy holds only in-frame clones and misses some; the assay was immunoSEQ multiplex PCR. The data contain roughly 3,500 clones, over 60% of them seen just once; the ten biggest clones take up 5% to 7%. The data originate from a study of coeliac disease. In the study overall: Coeliac patients had active, refractory type I, or gluten-free-diet-controlled disease. Whole-study findings and limits: The authors judged this method unsuitable for unbiased gliadin-specific T cell detection. TRB repertoires were largely private, with most amino acid sequences found in only one sample. Lower clonality than controls marked TRB and TRG repertoires from active celiac intraepithelial and lamina propria samples.

Sequencing used one aliquot of under 600,000 cells per fraction. This CDR3 is built from 15 residues. Germline V gene lookup returns CDR1 GTSNPN and CDR2 SVGIG (reference sequence). V was shortened by 0 bases and J by 4 bases, with 15 bases between the two germline ends. J is TRBJ1-1 and V is TRBV30; D is ambiguous. This receptor was taken from a woman aged 55-75 years with active celiac disease. Sequenced sample: intraepithelial lymphocytes from the gut. The CDR3 protein is CAWSVRGAAITEAFF. CDR3 DNA sequence: TGTGCCTGGAGTGTACGAGGCGCGGCCATCACTGAAGCTTTCTTT.